The rows below give T cell receptor beta chains drawn from one sample of a study of blood T cell repertoires in COVID-19. TCRdb's table, derived via immunoSEQ multiplex PCR, lists solely in-frame clones and lacks some. Among around 140,000 clones, 87% were seen once, and the ten largest hold around 10%. The source material was PBMCs or T cells enriched from blood (not recorded which). These receptors all stem from a man aged 60-69 years who had recovered from COVID-19. The CDR3 runs from the conserved cysteine through the conserved F or W. The D gene is left open where the match is weak. Size is stated for part of the rows, as once, few or many counts, or as a class when the clone is expanded.

TRBV28	NA	TRBJ1-2	NA	CASTIGRAGYTF	TGTGCCAGCACCATAGGGAGGGCTGGCTACACCTTC
TRBV12-5	NA	TRBJ2-5	TRBD2	CASGLVQGGGLETQYF	TGTGCTAGTGGTTTGGTACAGGGCGGGGGGCTGGAGACCCAGTACTTC
TRBV27	NA	TRBJ2-1	TRBD2	CASSRTSGGYNEQFF	TGTGCCAGCAGTCGGACTAGCGGGGGATACAATGAGCAGTTCTTC
TRBV5-4	NA	TRBJ2-1	TRBD2	CASSRVTGGSHNEQFF	TGTGCCAGCAGCCGTGTGACGGGAGGGAGCCACAATGAGCAGTTCTTC
TRBV11-2	NA	TRBJ2-7	NA	CASSLGHSRYEQYF	TGTGCCAGCAGCCTCGGTCACAGCCGCTACGAGCAGTACTTC
TRBV7-2	NA	TRBJ2-2	NA	CASSLGAGELFF	TGTGCCAGCAGCTTAGGGGCTGGGGAGCTGTTTTTT
TRBV3-1/TRBV3-2	NA	TRBJ1-1	NA	CASSPLGGTEAFF	TGTGCCAGCAGCCCGCTGGGGGGAACTGAAGCTTTCTTT
TRBV5-1	NA	TRBJ2-7	TRBD1	CASSLGTGGTYEQYF	TGCGCCAGCAGCTTGGGGACAGGGGGCACTTACGAGCAGTACTTC
TRBV29-1	NA	TRBJ1-3	NA	CSVATVPNTIYF	TGCAGCGTTGCGACAGTTCCTAACACCATATATTTT
TRBV2	few	TRBJ1-6	TRBD1	CASRTGSGSPLHF	TGTGCCAGCAGGACAGGGAGTGGTTCACCCCTCCACTTT
TRBV6-6	NA	TRBJ1-5	NA	CASSYPGGQPQHF	TGTGCCAGCAGTTACCCGGGGGGGCAGCCCCAGCATTTT
TRBV5-1	few	TRBJ1-2	NA	CASSLEENYGYTF	TGCGCCAGCAGCTTGGAAGAGAACTATGGCTACACCTTC
TRBV4-1	NA	TRBJ1-2	TRBD1	CASSATGSEGYTF	TGCGCCAGCAGCGCGACAGGGTCCGAAGGCTACACCTTC
TRBV9	NA	TRBJ2-1	NA	CASSASGSYNEQFF	TGTGCCAGCAGTGCCTCGGGCTCCTACAATGAGCAGTTCTTC
TRBV2	NA	TRBJ1-2	NA	CASSAGQLNYGYTF	TGTGCCAGCAGTGCGGGACAACTAAACTATGGCTACACCTTC
TRBV5-1	few	TRBJ1-3	TRBD1	CASSLTTGGLGNTIYF	TGCGCCAGCAGCTTAACGACAGGGGGCCTCGGAAACACCATATATTTT
TRBV28	few	TRBJ1-5	NA	CASSSAWGGSNQPQHF	TGTGCCAGCAGTTCCGCCTGGGGAGGAAGCAATCAGCCCCAGCATTTT
TRBV6-5	NA	TRBJ2-2	NA	CASRRSTGELFF	TGTGCCAGCAGGAGGAGCACCGGGGAGCTGTTTTTT
TRBV13	NA	TRBJ2-2	TRBD2	CASSWRGEDTGELFF	TGTGCCAGTTCGTGGCGGGGGGAGGACACCGGGGAGCTGTTTTTT
TRBV2	NA	TRBJ1-6	TRBD1	CASRDRSGNSPLHF	TGTGCCAGCAGGGACAGGTCGGGTAATTCACCCCTCCACTTT
TRBV30	NA	TRBJ2-5	TRBD1	CAWSRGGDTETQYF	TGTGCCTGGAGTAGAGGGGGCGATACAGAGACCCAGTACTTC
TRBV4-1	NA	TRBJ1-4	TRBD1	CASSQPDRENEKLFF	TGCGCCAGCAGCCAACCGGACAGGGAAAATGAAAAACTGTTTTTT
TRBV6-6	NA	TRBJ2-7	TRBD1	CASSPDHTRDSSYEQYF	TGTGCCAGCAGTCCCGACCACACTCGGGACAGTTCCTACGAGCAGTACTTC
TRBV18	NA	TRBJ2-1	TRBD1	CASSRGQGDYNEQFF	TGTGCCAGCTCGCGGGGACAGGGTGACTACAATGAGCAGTTCTTC
TRBV11-1	NA	TRBJ2-7	TRBD1	CASSRDRGGEQYF	TGTGCCAGCAGCAGGGACAGGGGGGGCGAGCAGTACTTC
TRBV12-3/TRBV12-4	NA	TRBJ1-1	TRBD1	CASRGQGEAFF	TGTGCCAGTAGGGGACAGGGAGAAGCTTTCTTT
TRBV6-5	NA	TRBJ1-3	TRBD1	CASRTTGINTIYF	TGTGCCAGCAGGACGACAGGGATAAACACCATATATTTT
TRBV24-1	NA	TRBJ2-3	NA	CATSEADSVSTDTQYF	TGTGCCACCAGTGAGGCGGACAGCGTTAGCACAGATACGCAGTATTTT
TRBV3-1/TRBV3-2	NA	TRBJ2-7	TRBD2	CASSQDAGGGREQYF	TGTGCCAGCAGCCAAGACGCGGGAGGGGGTCGCGAGCAGTACTTC
TRBV30	NA	TRBJ2-7	NA	CAWGQFSRSYEQYF	TGTGCCTGGGGACAGTTCTCACGCTCCTACGAGCAGTACTTC
TRBV10-3	NA	TRBJ1-1	TRBD1	CAISGRGQLDTEAFF	TGTGCCATCAGTGGAAGGGGGCAGTTAGACACTGAAGCTTTCTTT
TRBV7-2	NA	TRBJ2-1	NA	CASSPSALSSYNEQFF	TGTGCCAGCAGTCCTAGCGCCTTGAGCTCCTACAATGAGCAGTTCTTC
TRBV7-3	NA	TRBJ1-2	NA	CASSLTQGTGYTF	TGTGCCAGCAGCTTAACTCAGGGGACCGGCTACACCTTC
TRBV5-1	NA	TRBJ2-5	NA	CASSSAGRQETQYF	TGCGCCAGCAGCTCTGCGGGGCGTCAAGAGACCCAGTACTTC
TRBV30	NA	TRBJ2-7	TRBD1	CAWSAETGYYEQYF	TGTGCCTGGAGTGCTGAGACAGGGTACTACGAGCAGTACTTC
TRBV6-5	NA	TRBJ1-2	NA	CASSFVDRTNGYTF	TGTGCCAGCAGTTTCGTAGACAGAACCAATGGCTACACCTTC